The sequence of this TCR beta chain was determined in a study of T cells after yellow fever vaccination. On the study more broadly: Preparing low-cell-number fractions relied on SMART-Seq v4 Ultra Low Input. Study conclusions and caveats: Most clones from primary vaccination were detected again post-booster (roughly 96% CD4, approximately 90% CD8).

Germline-derived CDR1 and CDR2 are GTSNPN and SVGIG (reference sequence). V gave up 8 bases and J gave up 10 bases, with 15 bases separating them. The CDR3 runs to 11 residues. On this clonotype: Its cognate antigen is unknown.

A process of 5'RACE template switching, which added a universal primer site and UMIs, was used to make TCR cDNA. TCRdb re-derived calls from the 5' RACE reads in MiXCR, one entry per CDR3 protein. The table records 600,000 to 750,000 distinct CDR3 sequences, approximately 13% of them present only once. The clonotype comes from a man aged 30 to 39 who received the YFV17D yellow fever vaccine. This rearrangement joins TRBV30 to TRBJ2-1, with D possibly called TRBD1 or TRBD2 (5 bases each). Sequenced here: PBMCs, sampled on the day of the yellow fever booster vaccination. CDR3 bases: TGTGCCCTGGATAGGGGAGTCGAGCAGTTCTTC. This codes for CALDRGVEQFF.